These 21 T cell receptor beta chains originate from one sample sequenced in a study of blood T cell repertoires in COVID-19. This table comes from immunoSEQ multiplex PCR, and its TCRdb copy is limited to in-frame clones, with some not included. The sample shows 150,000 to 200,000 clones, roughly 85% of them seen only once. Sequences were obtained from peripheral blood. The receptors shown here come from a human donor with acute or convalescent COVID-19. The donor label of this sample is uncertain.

CDR3 DNA sequence: TGTGCCAGCAGTTTGATAGGGACAGGGCAGGCCACCGGGGAGCTGTTTTTT. Protein sequence: CASSLIGTGQATGELFF. The V call is TRBV28, the J call TRBJ2-2; 9 bases are shared with TRBD1. The V and J ends lost 3 bases and 4 bases, in that order; junction bases with no gene match: 9. The V gene's germline CDR1 is MDHEN and CDR2 SYDVKM. This CDR3 comprises 17 residues.

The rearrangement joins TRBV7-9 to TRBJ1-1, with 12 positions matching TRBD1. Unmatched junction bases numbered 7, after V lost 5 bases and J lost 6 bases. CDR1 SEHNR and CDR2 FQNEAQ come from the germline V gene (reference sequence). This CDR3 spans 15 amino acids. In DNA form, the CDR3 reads TGTGCCAGCAGCGGGGACAGGGGGCGATCCCCTGAAGCTTTCTTT. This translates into CASSGDRGRSPEAFF.

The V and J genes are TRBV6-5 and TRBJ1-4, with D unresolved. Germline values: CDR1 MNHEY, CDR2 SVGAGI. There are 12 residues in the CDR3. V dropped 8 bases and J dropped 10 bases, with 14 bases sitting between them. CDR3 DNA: TGTGCCAGCGCCGGGTCTACCGGAAAACTGTTTTTT. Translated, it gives CASAGSTGKLFF.

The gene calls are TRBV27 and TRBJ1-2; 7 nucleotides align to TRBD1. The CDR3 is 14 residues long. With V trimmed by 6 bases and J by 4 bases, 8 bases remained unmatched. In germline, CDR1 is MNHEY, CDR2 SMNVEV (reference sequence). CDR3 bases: TGTGCCAGCAGCTTGGGACAGCCCATCTATGGCTACACCTTC. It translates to CASSLGQPIYGYTF.

In DNA form, the CDR3 reads TGTGCCAGCAGCTTTACGGGGAGCTCCTACAATGAGCAGTTCTTC. This encodes CASSFTGSSYNEQFF. V usage is TRBV11-1 and J usage is TRBJ2-1; tentatively, D is TRBD2 (5 bases). Germline V gene data show CDR1 as SGHAT and CDR2 as FQDESV (reference sequence). V lost 3 bases, J lost 0 bases, and 9 bases lay in between. This CDR3 has 15 amino acids.

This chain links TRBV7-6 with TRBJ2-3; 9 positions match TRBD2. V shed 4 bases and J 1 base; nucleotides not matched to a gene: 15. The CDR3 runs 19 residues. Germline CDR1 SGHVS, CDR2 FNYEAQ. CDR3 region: CASSSLGVEPSGGTDTQYF. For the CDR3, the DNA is TGTGCCAGCAGCTCCCTTGGAGTTGAGCCTAGCGGGGGCACAGATACGCAGTATTTT.

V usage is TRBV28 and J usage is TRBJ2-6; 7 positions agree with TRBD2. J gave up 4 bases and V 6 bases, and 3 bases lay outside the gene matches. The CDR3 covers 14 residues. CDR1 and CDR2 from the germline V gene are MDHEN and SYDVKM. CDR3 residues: CASRLSGGANVLTF. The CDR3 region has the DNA TGTGCCAGCAGACTTAGCGGGGGGGCCAACGTCCTGACTTTC.

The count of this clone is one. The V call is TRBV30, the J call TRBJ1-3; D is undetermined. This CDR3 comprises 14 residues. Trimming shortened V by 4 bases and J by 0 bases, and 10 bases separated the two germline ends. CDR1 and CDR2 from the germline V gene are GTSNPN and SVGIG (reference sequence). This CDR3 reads CAWNGENSGNTIYF. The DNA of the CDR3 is TGTGCCTGGAATGGAGAGAACTCTGGAAACACCATATATTTT.

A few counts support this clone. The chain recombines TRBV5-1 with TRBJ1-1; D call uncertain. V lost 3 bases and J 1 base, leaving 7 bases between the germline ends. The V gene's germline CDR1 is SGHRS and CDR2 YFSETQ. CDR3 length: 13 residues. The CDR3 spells CASSYTANTEAFF. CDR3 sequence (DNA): TGCGCCAGCAGCTATACAGCGAACACTGAAGCTTTCTTT.

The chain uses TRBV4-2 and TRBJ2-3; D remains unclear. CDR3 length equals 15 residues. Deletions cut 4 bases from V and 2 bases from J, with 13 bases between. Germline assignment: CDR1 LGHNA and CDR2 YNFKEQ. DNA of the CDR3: TGTGCCAGCAGCCTCGGATCGGGTAACACAGATACGCAGTATTTT. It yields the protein CASSLGSGNTDTQYF.

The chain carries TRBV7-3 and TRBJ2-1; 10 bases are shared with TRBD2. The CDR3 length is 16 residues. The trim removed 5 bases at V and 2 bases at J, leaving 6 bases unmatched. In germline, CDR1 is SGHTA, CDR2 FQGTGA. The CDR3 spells CASSPLAGVAYNEQFF. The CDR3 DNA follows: TGTGCCAGCAGCCCGCTAGCGGGGGTGGCCTACAATGAGCAGTTCTTC.

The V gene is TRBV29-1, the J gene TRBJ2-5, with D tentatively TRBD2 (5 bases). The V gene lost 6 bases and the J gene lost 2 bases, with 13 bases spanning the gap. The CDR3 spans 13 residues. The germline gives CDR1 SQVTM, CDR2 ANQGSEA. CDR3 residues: CSVEGRWQETQYF. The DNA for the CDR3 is TGCAGCGTCGAGGGCAGATGGCAAGAGACCCAGTACTTC. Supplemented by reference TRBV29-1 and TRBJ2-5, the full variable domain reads SAVISQKPSRDICQRGTSLTIQCQVDSQVTMMFWYRQQPGQSLTLIATANQGSEATYESGFVIDKFPISRPNLTFSTLTVSNMSPEDSSIYLCSVEGRWQETQYFGPGTRLLVL.

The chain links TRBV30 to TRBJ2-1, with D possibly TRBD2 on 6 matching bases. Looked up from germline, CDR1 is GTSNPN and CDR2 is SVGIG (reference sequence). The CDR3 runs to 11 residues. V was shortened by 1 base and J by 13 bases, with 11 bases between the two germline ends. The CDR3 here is CAWSGGGHQFF. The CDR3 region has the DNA TGTGCCTGGAGTGGGGGAGGCCACCAGTTCTTC.

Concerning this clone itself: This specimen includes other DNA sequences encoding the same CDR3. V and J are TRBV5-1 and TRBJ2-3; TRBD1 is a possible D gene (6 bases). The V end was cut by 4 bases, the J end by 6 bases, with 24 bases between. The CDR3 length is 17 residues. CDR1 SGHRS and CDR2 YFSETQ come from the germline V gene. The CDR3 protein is CASSRFQGKGFADTQYF. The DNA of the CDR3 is TGCGCCAGCAGCCGTTTTCAGGGGAAGGGTTTCGCCGATACGCAGTATTTT.

The CDR3 sequence is CASSSDGQPNQPQHF. CDR3 in DNA: TGCGCCAGCAGCTCGGATGGACAGCCCAATCAGCCCCAGCATTTT. The genes are TRBV5-1 and TRBJ1-5, with D perhaps TRBD1 (6 bases). Trimming pared 3 bases from V and 3 bases from J, leaving 13 bases between. CDR3 length equals 15 residues. The V gene's germline CDR1 is SGHRS and CDR2 YFSETQ.

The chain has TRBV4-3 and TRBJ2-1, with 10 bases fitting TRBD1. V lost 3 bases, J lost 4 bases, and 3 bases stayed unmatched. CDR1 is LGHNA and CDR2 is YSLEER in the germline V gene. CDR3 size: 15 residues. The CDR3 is CASSHRQGAYNEQFF. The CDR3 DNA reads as TGCGCCAGCAGCCATAGACAGGGGGCTTACAATGAGCAGTTCTTC.

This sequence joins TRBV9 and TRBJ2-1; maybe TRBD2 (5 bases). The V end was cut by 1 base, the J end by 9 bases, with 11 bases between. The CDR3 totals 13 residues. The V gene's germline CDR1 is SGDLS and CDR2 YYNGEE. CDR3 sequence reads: CASSVMVEGEQFF. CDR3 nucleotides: TGTGCCAGCAGCGTAATGGTCGAGGGTGAGCAGTTCTTC.

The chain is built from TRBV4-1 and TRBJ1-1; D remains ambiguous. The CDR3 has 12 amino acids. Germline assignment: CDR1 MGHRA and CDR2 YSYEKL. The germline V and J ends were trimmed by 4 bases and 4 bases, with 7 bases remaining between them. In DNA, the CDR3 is TGCGCCAGCAGCCTAGACTTCACTGAAGCTTTCTTT. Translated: CASSLDFTEAFF.

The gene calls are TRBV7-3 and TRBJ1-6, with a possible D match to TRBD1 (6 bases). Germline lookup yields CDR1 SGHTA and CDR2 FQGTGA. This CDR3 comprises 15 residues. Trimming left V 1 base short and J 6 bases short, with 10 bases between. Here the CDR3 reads CASSLNTGSNSPLHF. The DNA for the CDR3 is TGTGCCAGCAGCTTAAACACAGGGAGTAATTCACCCCTCCACTTT.

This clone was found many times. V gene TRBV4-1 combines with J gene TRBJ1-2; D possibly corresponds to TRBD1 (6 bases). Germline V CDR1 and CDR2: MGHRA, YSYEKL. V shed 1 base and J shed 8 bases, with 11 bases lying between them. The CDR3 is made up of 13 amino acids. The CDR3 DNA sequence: TGCGCCAGCAGCCAAGTACAGGGTCAGGGCTACACCTTC. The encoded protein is CASSQVQGQGYTF.

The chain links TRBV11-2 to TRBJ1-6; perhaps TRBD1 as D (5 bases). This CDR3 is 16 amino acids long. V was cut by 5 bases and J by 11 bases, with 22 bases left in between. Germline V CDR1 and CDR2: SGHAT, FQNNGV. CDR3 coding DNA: TGTGCCAGCAGCGACTTGAGTCAGGGTTGGTCGCCACCCCTCCACTTT. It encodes CASSDLSQGWSPPLHF.